Listed below are T cell receptor beta chains from one sample, sequenced in a study of cytomegalovirus exposure and HLA in healthy donors. Assay used: immunoSEQ multiplex PCR; TCRdb lists only in-frame clones, some missing. The table shows about 150,000 clones, with roughly 70% occurring only once. The sample consisted of PBMCs. These receptors all stem from a man aged 35-49 years in good health and CMV-seronegative. Each CDR3 is given with its conserved first and last residue. The D gene is left open where the match is weak. Only some rows state a clone size, as once, few, many or a class for expanded clones.

J gene: TRBJ1-5; V gene: TRBV7-9; D gene: TRBD1; clone size: .; CDR3 protein: CASSLETGSNQPQHF; CDR3 DNA: TGTGCCAGCAGCTTGGAGACAGGGAGCAATCAGCCCCAGCATTTT
J gene: TRBJ2-1; V gene: TRBV19; D gene: TRBD2; clone size: .; CDR3 protein: CATSQTSGYNEQFF; CDR3 DNA: TGTGCCACCTCGCAGACTAGCGGTTACAATGAGCAGTTCTTC
J gene: TRBJ1-2; V gene: TRBV7-2; D gene: TRBD1; clone size: .; CDR3 protein: CASSFGGTAKLTF; CDR3 DNA: TGTGCCAGCAGCTTTGGGGGGACAGCCAAATTGACCTTC
J gene: TRBJ2-1; V gene: TRBV5-8; D gene: .; clone size: .; CDR3 protein: CASSLTGGEKFF; CDR3 DNA: TGTGCCAGCAGCTTGACAGGGGGGGAAAAGTTCTTC
J gene: TRBJ1-2; V gene: TRBV14; D gene: .; clone size: .; CDR3 protein: CASSQRLQGYGYTF; CDR3 DNA: TGTGCCAGCAGCCAACGCCTTCAGGGGTATGGCTACACCTTC
J gene: TRBJ1-4; V gene: TRBV5-1; D gene: TRBD1; clone size: .; CDR3 protein: CASSMGQGNEKLFF; CDR3 DNA: TGCGCCAGCAGCATGGGACAGGGGAATGAAAAACTGTTTTTT
J gene: TRBJ2-1; V gene: TRBV9; D gene: TRBD2; clone size: .; CDR3 protein: CASSVHASGRIDEQFF; CDR3 DNA: TGTGCCAGCAGCGTACACGCTAGCGGGAGAATTGATGAGCAGTTCTTC
J gene: TRBJ1-2; V gene: TRBV13; D gene: .; clone size: .; CDR3 protein: CASSPNREPFSGYTF; CDR3 DNA: TGTGCCAGCAGCCCAAACAGGGAACCTTTCAGTGGCTACACCTTC
J gene: TRBJ1-2; V gene: TRBV30; D gene: TRBD1; clone size: .; CDR3 protein: CAWSSTGGFGYTF; CDR3 DNA: TGTGCCTGGAGTTCGACAGGGGGCTTTGGCTACACCTTC
J gene: TRBJ2-6; V gene: TRBV6-6; D gene: .; clone size: .; CDR3 protein: CASSYSNTGANVLTF; CDR3 DNA: TGTGCCAGCAGTTACTCAAATACTGGGGCCAACGTCCTGACTTTC
J gene: TRBJ2-5; V gene: TRBV19; D gene: TRBD1; clone size: .; CDR3 protein: CASSPGGLKTQYF; CDR3 DNA: TGTGCCAGTAGTCCAGGGGGCTTGAAGACCCAGTACTTC
J gene: TRBJ2-7; V gene: TRBV7-8; D gene: TRBD1; clone size: .; CDR3 protein: CASSPTGQVDYEQYF; CDR3 DNA: TGTGCCAGCAGCCCGACGGGACAGGTCGACTACGAGCAGTACTTC
J gene: TRBJ1-1; V gene: TRBV30; D gene: .; clone size: .; CDR3 protein: CAWTPVNTEAFF; CDR3 DNA: TGTGCCTGGACCCCAGTGAACACTGAAGCTTTCTTT
J gene: TRBJ1-4; V gene: TRBV7-8; D gene: .; clone size: once; CDR3 protein: CASSLRDSNEKLFF; CDR3 DNA: TGTGCCAGCAGCCTCCGGGATTCAAATGAAAAACTGTTTTTT
J gene: TRBJ2-2; V gene: TRBV10-3; D gene: .; clone size: .; CDR3 protein: CAIRGPNTGELFF; CDR3 DNA: TGTGCCATCAGGGGGCCGAACACCGGGGAGCTGTTTTTT
J gene: TRBJ2-7; V gene: TRBV19; D gene: TRBD2; clone size: .; CDR3 protein: CASKVAGGVEQYF; CDR3 DNA: TGTGCCAGTAAGGTAGCGGGAGGTGTCGAGCAGTACTTC
J gene: TRBJ1-1; V gene: TRBV6-1; D gene: .; clone size: .; CDR3 protein: CASSIQKNTEAFF; CDR3 DNA: TGTGCCAGCAGCATACAGAAAAACACTGAAGCTTTCTTT
J gene: TRBJ1-1; V gene: TRBV30; D gene: .; clone size: .; CDR3 protein: CAWVSWALNTEAFF; CDR3 DNA: TGTGCCTGGGTTTCCTGGGCCTTGAACACTGAAGCTTTCTTT
J gene: TRBJ2-3; V gene: TRBV29-1; D gene: .; clone size: few; CDR3 protein: CSVDQGTQYF; CDR3 DNA: TGCAGCGTTGATCAGGGTACGCAGTATTTT
J gene: TRBJ1-2; V gene: TRBV30; D gene: TRBD1; clone size: few; CDR3 protein: CVEARTGANYGYTF; CDR3 DNA: TGTGTAGAAGCGAGGACAGGGGCTAACTATGGCTACACCTTC
J gene: TRBJ2-3; V gene: TRBV6-5; D gene: TRBD1; clone size: few; CDR3 protein: CASSLTGPESTDTQYF; CDR3 DNA: TGTGCCAGCAGTTTGACAGGGCCCGAGAGCACAGATACGCAGTATTTT
J gene: TRBJ2-7; V gene: TRBV6-6; D gene: TRBD1; clone size: .; CDR3 protein: CASSPRQGSDEQYF; CDR3 DNA: TGTGCCAGCAGCCCGCGACAGGGTAGCGACGAGCAGTACTTC
J gene: TRBJ2-7; V gene: TRBV4-2; D gene: .; clone size: .; CDR3 protein: CASSQTSTFIYEQYF; CDR3 DNA: TGTGCCAGCAGCCAAACTTCCACCTTTATTTACGAGCAGTACTTC
J gene: TRBJ2-2; V gene: TRBV30; D gene: .; clone size: .; CDR3 protein: CAWSVGTPGTGELFF; CDR3 DNA: TGTGCCTGGAGTGTAGGGACACCGGGCACCGGGGAGCTGTTTTTT
J gene: TRBJ2-7; V gene: TRBV15; D gene: TRBD1; clone size: once; CDR3 protein: CATSRARGRQGASPYEQYF; CDR3 DNA: TGTGCCACCAGCAGAGCCCGGGGGCGACAGGGGGCTTCCCCCTACGAGCAGTACTTC
J gene: TRBJ1-2; V gene: TRBV9; D gene: TRBD1; clone size: .; CDR3 protein: CASRGAQGQGVQNYGYTF; CDR3 DNA: TGTGCCAGCAGAGGTGCACAGGGACAGGGGGTCCAAAACTATGGCTACACCTTC
J gene: TRBJ1-1; V gene: TRBV6-5; D gene: TRBD1; clone size: .; CDR3 protein: CASRHTGGSTEAFF; CDR3 DNA: TGTGCCAGCAGGCATACAGGGGGAAGCACTGAAGCTTTCTTT